The 3 T cell receptor beta chains presented below share a single source sample, sequenced in a study of blood T cell repertoires in COVID-19. Here immunoSEQ multiplex PCR was the method, and the copy in TCRdb shows in-frame clones only, minus some. The sample contains 230,000 or so clones, roughly 80% of which appear only once. Specimen: PBMCs or T cells enriched from blood (not recorded which). Source of these receptors: a man aged 45-65 years who had recovered from COVID-19.

V is TRBV11-3 and J is TRBJ2-7; D gene unclear. This CDR3 contains 12 residues. Germline V gene lookup returns CDR1 SGHNT and CDR2 YENEEA. Trimming stripped 0 bases from V and 4 bases from J, with 4 bases between. DNA for the CDR3: TGTGCCAGCAGCTTAGACGGGTACGAGCAGTACTTC. This encodes CASSLDGYEQYF. Full variable domain (missing parts from reference TRBV11-3 and TRBJ2-7): EAGVVQSPRYKIIEKKQPVAFWCNPISGHNTLYWYLQNLGQGPELLIRYENEEAVDDSQLPKDRFSAERLKGVDSTLKIQPAELGDSAVYLCASSLDGYEQYFGPGTRLTVT.

The V and J genes are TRBV7-8 and TRBJ1-2; D not certain. Trimming left V 0 bases short and J 7 bases short, with 9 bases between. Germline CDR1 SGHVS, CDR2 FQNEAQ. The CDR3 covers 13 residues. The CDR3: CASSLAPRAGYTF. CDR3 DNA: TGTGCCAGCAGCTTAGCCCCCCGAGCTGGCTACACCTTC.

The rearrangement joins TRBV11-2 to TRBJ2-7; no clear D gene. The ends were cut back, 1 base at V and 1 base at J, with 5 bases in the middle. CDR1 and CDR2 from the germline V gene are SGHAT and FQNNGV. CDR3 size: 13 residues. CDR3 sequence (DNA): TGTGCCAGCAGCTTAGTAGTTTCCTACGAGCAGTACTTC. Residues: CASSLVVSYEQYF.